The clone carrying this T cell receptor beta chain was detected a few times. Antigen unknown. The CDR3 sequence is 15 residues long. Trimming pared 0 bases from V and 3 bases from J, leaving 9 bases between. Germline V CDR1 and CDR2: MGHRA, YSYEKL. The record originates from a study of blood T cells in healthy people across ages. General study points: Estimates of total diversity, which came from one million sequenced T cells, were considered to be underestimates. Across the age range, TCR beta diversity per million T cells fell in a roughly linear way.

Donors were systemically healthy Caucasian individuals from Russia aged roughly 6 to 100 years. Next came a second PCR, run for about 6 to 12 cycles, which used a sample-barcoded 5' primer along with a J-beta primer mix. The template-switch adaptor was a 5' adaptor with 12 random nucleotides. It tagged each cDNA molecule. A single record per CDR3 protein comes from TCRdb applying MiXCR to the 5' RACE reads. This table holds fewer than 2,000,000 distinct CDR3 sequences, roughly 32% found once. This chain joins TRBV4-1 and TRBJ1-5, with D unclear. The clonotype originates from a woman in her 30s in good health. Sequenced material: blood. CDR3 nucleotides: TGCGCCAGCAGCCAAGATTACGGGCACAATCAGCCCCAGCATTTT. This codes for CASSQDYGHNQPQHF.